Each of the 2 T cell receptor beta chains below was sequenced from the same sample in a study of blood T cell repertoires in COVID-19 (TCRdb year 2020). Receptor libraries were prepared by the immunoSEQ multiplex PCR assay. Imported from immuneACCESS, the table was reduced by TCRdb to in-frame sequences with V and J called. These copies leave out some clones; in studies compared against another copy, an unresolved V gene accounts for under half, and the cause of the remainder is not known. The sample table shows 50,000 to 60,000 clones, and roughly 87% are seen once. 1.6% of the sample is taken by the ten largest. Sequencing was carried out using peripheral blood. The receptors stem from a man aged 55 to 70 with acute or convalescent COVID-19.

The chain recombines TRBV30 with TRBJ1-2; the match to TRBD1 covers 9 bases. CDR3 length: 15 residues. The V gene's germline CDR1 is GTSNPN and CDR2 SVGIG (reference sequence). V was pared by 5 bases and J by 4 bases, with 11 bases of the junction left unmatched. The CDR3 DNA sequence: TGTGCCTGGGCGGACAGGGGAGGCCAGTTCTATGGCTACACCTTC. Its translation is CAWADRGGQFYGYTF.

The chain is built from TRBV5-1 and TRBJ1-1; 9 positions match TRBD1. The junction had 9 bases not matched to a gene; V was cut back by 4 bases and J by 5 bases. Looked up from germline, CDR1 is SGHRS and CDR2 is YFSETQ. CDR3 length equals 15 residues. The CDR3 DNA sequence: TGCGCCAGCAGCCCTCGACAGGGGGAAGGGACTGAAGCTTTCTTT. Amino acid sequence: CASSPRQGEGTEAFF.